Shown below are 18 T cell receptor beta chains from a single sample sequenced in a study of T cells in Graves' hyperthyroidism and ophthalmopathy. TCR beta CDR3 regions were amplified from RNA. First-round RT-PCR with HTBI primers amplified the TCR CDR3 region. TCRdb itself ran the multiplex PCR reads through MiXCR, one entry per CDR3 protein. The sample records approximately 400,000 distinct CDR3 sequences, roughly 25% being singletons. Sequences were obtained from blood. These receptors all come from a man aged 45-65 years with Graves' hyperthyroidism.

There are many counts of this clonotype. This chain uses TRBV11-2 with TRBJ2-7; perhaps TRBD2 as D (6 bases). CDR3 length: 15 amino acids. In germline, CDR1 is SGHAT, CDR2 FQNNGV. V lost 1 base and J lost 1, with 11 bases in between. The chain's CDR3 is CASSLAGDHSYEQYF. CDR3 nucleotide sequence: TGTGCCAGCAGCTTAGCGGGGGACCATTCCTACGAGCAGTACTTC.

This clonotype was detected ten times or more. The chain recombines TRBV3-1 with TRBJ1-6; no clear D gene. The CDR3 spans 15 residues. Germline V gene data show CDR1 as LGHDT and CDR2 as YNNKEL (reference sequence). Trimming cost V 0 bases and J 11 bases, with 14 bases left between them. Here the CDR3 reads CASSQDPAGRPPLHF. DNA for the CDR3: TGTGCCAGCAGCCAAGACCCCGCAGGAAGGCCACCCCTCCACTTT.

This sequence joins TRBV10-3 and TRBJ2-5; D may be TRBD1 or TRBD2 (5 bases each). The CDR3 runs 13 residues. CDR1 is ENHRY, CDR2 SYGVKD, per germline. V lost 4 bases and J 5 bases, leaving 11 bases between the germline ends. CDR3 sequence: CAISGGRGETQYF. The CDR3 bases are TGTGCCATCAGTGGGGGCAGAGGGGAGACCCAGTACTTC.

This clonotype was detected only a few times. This rearrangement joins TRBV6-5 to TRBJ2-3; possible D gene TRBD1, 6 bases. V was trimmed by 0 bases and J by 6 bases, leaving 10 bases between them. The CDR3 contains 14 residues. The germline V gene encodes CDR1 MNHEY and CDR2 SVGAGI. CDR3 residues: CASSYSMGADTQYF. DNA for the CDR3: TGTGCCAGCAGTTACTCTATGGGGGCTGATACGCAGTATTTT.

This clonotype showed up just a few times. The gene calls are TRBV24-1 and TRBJ2-1; 8 bases are shared with TRBD2. The germline gives CDR1 KGHDR, CDR2 SFDVKD. There are 13 residues in the CDR3. Germline trimming cut 8 bases from V and 8 bases from J; bases unmatched to any gene: 7. CDR3 sequence (DNA): TGTGCCACCACTCCCCGGGAGGGCTATGAGCAGTTCTTC. Translating gives CATTPREGYEQFF.

In its sample, this clonotype was seen a few times. The gene calls are TRBV20-1 and TRBJ1-4; 7 nucleotides agree with TRBD1. This CDR3 comprises 14 residues. V dropped 2 bases and J dropped 3; count of bases not matched to a gene: 3. Germline V CDR1 and CDR2: DFQATT, SNEGSKA (reference sequence). The CDR3 DNA reads as TGCAGTGCTAGAACACAGGGGCCTAATGAAAAACTGTTTTTT. Residues: CSARTQGPNEKLFF.

This clonotype occurred a few times. The V and J genes are TRBV12-3 or TRBV12-4 and TRBJ2-5; 12 bases are a match to TRBD2. CDR3 length: 15 residues. V lost 6 bases to trimming and J lost 4 bases; unmatched junction nucleotides: 6. In nucleotides, the CDR3 is TGTGCCAGCAGGTCTAGCGGGAGGGCCCGAGAGACCCAGTACTTC. This translates into CASRSSGRARETQYF.

This clonotype was counted only a few times. V is TRBV18 and J is TRBJ1-2, with TRBD1 matching over 7 bases. CDR1 KGHSH and CDR2 LQKENI come from the germline V gene. The CDR3 contains 14 residues. Trimming at V came to 2 bases and at J to 2 bases, leaving 2 bases not matched to a gene. The CDR3 bases are TGTGCCAGCTCACCAGGCAGGGGGAACTATGGCTACACCTTC. It codes for CASSPGRGNYGYTF.

The genes are TRBV2 and TRBJ2-3; the D gene is possibly TRBD2 (6 bases). The length of the CDR3 is 13 residues. Trimming pared 7 bases from V and 4 bases from J, leaving 12 bases between. Germline V CDR1 and CDR2: SNHLY, FYNNEI. CDR3 DNA: TGTGCCAGCACGAGGGAGCGGGCAGATACGCAGTATTTT. Translated, it gives CASTRERADTQYF.

There are many counts of this clonotype. The CDR3 here is CASSLSQGVGEQFF. CDR3 bases: TGTGCCAGCAGCTTATCACAGGGTGTGGGTGAGCAGTTCTTC. The chain combines TRBV7-6 with TRBJ2-1; D is possibly TRBD1 (6 bases). Looked up from germline, CDR1 is SGHVS and CDR2 is FNYEAQ. CDR3 length equals 14 residues. V lost 2 bases, J lost 9 bases, and 14 bases lay in between.

The chain links TRBV5-1 to TRBJ2-2, with TRBD1 matching 9 bases. Germline V CDR1 and CDR2: SGHRS, YFSETQ. J lost 1 base, V lost 4 bases, and 2 bases had no gene match. CDR3 length: 15 residues. CDR3 loop: CASSGTGMNTGELFF. The DNA for the CDR3 is TGCGCCAGCAGCGGGACAGGGATGAACACCGGGGAGCTGTTTTTT.

This clonotype has only a few counts. V and J are TRBV6-1 and TRBJ2-1; TRBD2 is a possible D gene (6 bases). Per germline, CDR1 MNHNS and CDR2 SASEGT. CDR3 size: 12 residues. Deletions cut 9 bases from V and 7 bases from J, with 13 bases between. DNA of the CDR3: TGTGCCAGTGGCCTGGCGGGGAATGAGCAGTTCTTC. Translation gives CASGLAGNEQFF.

This chain connects TRBV28 to TRBJ2-4; possible D gene TRBD2, 6 bases. Germline V CDR1 and CDR2: MDHEN, SYDVKM. The CDR3 has 16 residues. The V end lost 5 bases, the J end lost 8 bases, and 22 bases lay between the germline ends. This CDR3 reads CASSHGGYRIVDIQYF. Here the CDR3 DNA reads TGTGCCAGCAGTCATGGGGGGTATAGGATCGTGGACATTCAGTACTTC.

This clonotype turned up a few times. The chain carries TRBV5-6 and TRBJ1-1; no clear D. This CDR3 is 14 amino acids long. Germline loops: CDR1 SGHDT, CDR2 YYEEEE. V lost 3 bases, J lost 0 bases, and 9 bases lay in between. CDR3 region: CASSSITMNTEAFF. As DNA, the CDR3 is TGTGCCAGCAGCTCCATTACCATGAACACTGAAGCTTTCTTT.

Only a few counts were recorded for this clonotype. The J gene is TRBJ1-6, the V gene TRBV7-8; no reliable D call. The CDR3 is made up of 15 amino acids. Germline V gene lookup returns CDR1 SGHVS and CDR2 FQNEAQ. The V end was cut by 5 bases, the J end by 9 bases, with 17 bases between. CDR3 loop: CASSPPGSGISPLHF. The DNA for the CDR3 is TGTGCCAGCAGCCCCCCGGGAAGCGGGATTTCACCCCTCCACTTT. Supplemented by reference TRBV7-8 and TRBJ1-6, the full variable domain reads GAGVSQSPRYKVAKRGQDVALRCDPISGHVSLFWYQQALGQGPEFLTYFQNEAQLDKSGLPSDRFFAERPEGSVSTLKIQRTQQEDSAVYLCASSPPGSGISPLHFGNGTRLTVT.

This clonotype appeared a few times. The chain links TRBV6-6 to TRBJ2-1, with 8 bases aligning to TRBD2. Unmatched junction bases numbered 3, after V lost 0 bases and J lost 2 bases. Germline CDR1 MNHNY, CDR2 SVGAGI (reference sequence). The CDR3 length is 16 residues. This chain's CDR3 is CASSYSMRGAYNEQFF. The CDR3 DNA follows: TGTGCCAGCAGTTACTCGATGCGGGGGGCCTACAATGAGCAGTTCTTC.

The chain employs TRBV29-1 and TRBJ1-2; no clear D. CDR1 and CDR2 (germline): SQVTM, ANQGSEA. The length of the CDR3 is 11 residues. V lost 4 bases to trimming and J lost 5 bases, with 8 bases between them. The CDR3 DNA sequence: TGCAGCGTTGTAATTGGGTATGGCTACACCTTC. It encodes CSVVIGYGYTF.

A few counts support this clonotype. The rearrangement uses TRBV9 and TRBJ1-1, with D possibly being TRBD1 (5 bases). The ends were cut back, 4 bases at V and 1 base at J, with 11 bases in the middle. This CDR3 comprises 14 residues. Germline values: CDR1 SGDLS, CDR2 YYNGEE. The DNA of the CDR3 is TGTGCCAGCAGCTCCGGAGGGGCGAACACTGAAGCTTTCTTT. Its protein product is CASSSGGANTEAFF.